This T cell receptor (beta chain) was found in a study of blood T cells in healthy people across ages. Germline loops: CDR1 SEHNR, CDR2 FQNEAQ (reference sequence). The CDR3 is 15 residues long. Trimming at V came to 5 bases and at J to 1 base, leaving 6 bases not matched to a gene. A J-beta primer mix and a sample-barcoded 5' primer were used in a second PCR of about 7 to 12 cycles. TCRdb recomputed calls from the 5' RACE reads with MiXCR, one row per CDR3 protein. The sample lists about 770,000 distinct CDR3 sequences; around two fifths were seen once. Sequencing used blood. The TCR was taken from a man between 60 and 75 years old in good health. This chain links TRBV7-9 with TRBJ2-3; 7 nucleotides align to TRBD1. The CDR3 loop reads CASSRKGQGTDTQYF. The CDR3 DNA sequence: TGTGCCAGCAGCCGAAAAGGACAGGGCACAGATACGCAGTATTTT.